Presented here are 25 T cell receptor beta chains from one specimen sequenced in a study of T cell responses to AZD1222 COVID-19 vaccine. Clones were sequenced by immunoSEQ multiplex PCR, and TCRdb holds only the in-frame ones, with some missing. This table has 120,000 to 150,000 clones, about nine tenths appearing once. The sequencing here drew on peripheral blood, taken 28 days after the second AZD1222 dose. The receptor set was obtained from an adult who received the AZD1222 COVID-19 vaccine.

The rearrangement links TRBV19 to TRBJ2-5; 9 nucleotides agree with TRBD1. The length of the CDR3 is 14 residues. The germline gives CDR1 LNHDA, CDR2 SQIVND (reference sequence). Trimming took 4 bases from V and 8 from J; bases not matched to a gene: 8. The CDR3 region is CASSTGGQGITQYF. DNA for the CDR3: TGTGCCAGTAGTACGGGGGGACAGGGTATAACCCAGTACTTC.

J is TRBJ1-6 and V is TRBV6-6; no clear D gene. Germline V CDR1 and CDR2: MNHNY, SVGAGI (reference sequence). CDR3 length equals 13 residues. V lost 6 bases and J 7 bases, leaving 10 bases between the germline ends. The CDR3 reads CASSPHLNSPLHF. The DNA for the CDR3 is TGTGCCAGCAGCCCCCATCTGAATTCACCCCTCCACTTT.

The rearrangement joins TRBV28 to TRBJ1-1; 8 nucleotides agree with TRBD1. CDR3 length equals 13 residues. J was trimmed by 11 bases and V by 8 bases; bases with no gene match: 13. Germline V gives CDR1 MDHEN, CDR2 SYDVKM. Here the CDR3 DNA reads TGTGCCAGCCGCTTAGGACAGGGCGAAGAGGCTTTCTTT. Translated, it gives CASRLGQGEEAFF.

The chain carries TRBV5-3 and TRBJ1-1, with D unclear. TRBV5-3 is treated as an ORF (open reading frame) with a function not yet certain. V was pared by 4 bases and J by 4 bases, with 14 bases between. CDR3 length equals 14 residues. The CDR3 is CARSLYGVSTEAFF. The CDR3 nucleotides are TGTGCCAGAAGCCTATACGGGGTTAGCACTGAAGCTTTCTTT.

The chain is built from TRBV28 and TRBJ2-7; D is perhaps TRBD2 (6 bases). The V and J ends lost 2 bases and 6 bases respectively, with 17 bases between them. CDR1 is MDHEN and CDR2 is SYDVKM in the germline V gene. The CDR3 loop spans 15 amino acids. The CDR3 bases are TGTGCCAGCAGTTTAGGAGCGGGTCGGGTCGGCGAGCAGTACTTC. This translates into CASSLGAGRVGEQYF. The complete variable domain, with remaining parts taken from reference TRBV28 and TRBJ2-7, reads DVKVTQSSRYLVKRTGEKVFLECVQDMDHENMFWYRQDPGLGLRLIYFSYDVKMKEKGDIPEGYSVSREKKERFSLILESASTNQTSMYLCASSLGAGRVGEQYFGPGTRLTVT.

The chain links TRBV7-9 to TRBJ1-5; D not resolved. Germline V CDR1 and CDR2: SEHNR, FQNEAQ (reference sequence). CDR3 length: 13 residues. The V and J ends lost 6 bases and 4 bases respectively, with 10 bases between them. The CDR3 DNA reads as TGTGCCAGCAGTCAGGACGGTAATCAGCCCCAGCATTTT. This translates into CASSQDGNQPQHF.

This chain joins TRBV9 and TRBJ2-1; tentatively, D is TRBD2 (7 bases). The V end was cut by 5 bases, the J end by 8 bases, with 20 bases between. The CDR3 runs to 15 residues. Germline V gene sequence: CDR1 SGDLS, CDR2 YYNGEE. CDR3 nucleotide sequence: TGTGCCAGCAGTTCCGGGGGGCACCCCAGCGATGAGCAGTTCTTC. It specifies CASSSGGHPSDEQFF.

The chain links TRBV18 to TRBJ2-1; D gene uncertain. The CDR3 extends over 13 amino acids. Germline V gene lookup returns CDR1 KGHSH and CDR2 LQKENI. V lost 0 bases and J lost 6, with 6 bases in between. The CDR3 DNA sequence: TGTGCCAGCTCACCACCGGACGGCAATGAGCAGTTCTTC. Amino acids: CASSPPDGNEQFF.

This clone was picked up a small number of times. The genes are TRBV21-1 and TRBJ2-2; TRBD1, the table's D call, was not compared with the DNA. TRBV21-1 is tagged as a pseudogene. The CDR3 covers 23 residues. CDR3 amino acids: CASSTLEGPGQHVAGTNTGELFF. CDR3 sequence (DNA): TGTGCCAGCAGCACCCTGGAGGGTCCGGGACAGCACGTCGCGGGGACGAACACCGGGGAGCTGTTTTTT.

Comments on this clone: Distinct nucleotide sequences in the sample also encode this CDR3. The rearrangement joins TRBV5-1 to TRBJ1-1; 9 bases fit TRBD1. J gave up 4 bases and V 4 bases, and 5 bases lay outside the gene matches. The CDR3 length is 14 residues. Germline CDR1 is SGHRS and CDR2 is YFSETQ. CDR3 region: CASSLDRGGTEAFF. The CDR3, as DNA: TGCGCCAGCAGCCTGGACAGGGGCGGCACTGAAGCTTTCTTT.

This clone has a single count. The chain joins TRBV19 to TRBJ1-1, with D unresolved. The V gene lost 1 base and the J gene lost 12 bases, with 15 bases spanning the gap. Germline lookup yields CDR1 LNHDA and CDR2 SQIVND (reference sequence). This CDR3 has 13 amino acids. This CDR3 reads CASSIGPLGQPFF. CDR3 coding DNA: TGTGCCAGTAGTATAGGGCCTCTCGGGCAACCTTTCTTT.

This chain links TRBV3-1 (or the pseudogene TRBV3-2) with TRBJ1-3; D call uncertain. CDR1 is LGHDT, CDR2 YNNKEL, per germline (reference sequence). The V end lost 1 base, the J end lost 7 bases, and 11 bases lay between the germline ends. The CDR3 has 14 amino acids. The CDR3: CASSQVGTANTIYF. The CDR3 region has the DNA TGTGCCAGCAGCCAAGTCGGAACAGCCAACACCATATATTTT.

The V gene is TRBV10-3, the J gene TRBJ1-2; the match to TRBD1 covers 12 bases. The CDR3 consists of 16 residues. Germline V lookup: CDR1 ENHRY, CDR2 SYGVKD. Trimming cost V 3 bases and J 4 bases; bases outside gene matches: 6. The CDR3 DNA follows: TGTGCCATCAGTGAAGGGGGGACAGGGGGCTCCTATGGCTACACCTTC. This gives the protein CAISEGGTGGSYGYTF.

V and J are TRBV4-1 and TRBJ1-4; tentative D call: TRBD1 (5 bases). This CDR3 comprises 17 residues. V lost 0 bases to trimming and J lost 8 bases, with 19 bases between them. Germline V CDR1 and CDR2: MGHRA, YSYEKL. CDR3 region: CASSQDMAAGYREKLFF. The CDR3 region has the DNA TGCGCCAGCAGCCAAGATATGGCAGCAGGGTATCGGGAAAAACTGTTTTTT.

CDR3 sequence (DNA): TGTGCCACCAGTGATTTGGGCAGGGTCTATGGCTACACCTTC. Its translation is CATSDLGRVYGYTF. This chain links TRBV24-1 with TRBJ1-2, with D possibly matching TRBD1 (5 bases). Germline V gene sequence: CDR1 KGHDR, CDR2 SFDVKD. The V end lost 0 bases, the J end lost 4 bases, and 8 bases lay between the germline ends. There are 14 residues in the CDR3.

CDR3 residues: CASSTAGAGTDTQYF. CDR3 DNA sequence: TGTGCCAGCAGTACCGCGGGGGCGGGCACAGATACGCAGTATTTT. The V gene is TRBV25-1, the J gene TRBJ2-3, with a possible D match to TRBD2 (7 bases). Trimming took off 5 bases at V and 1 base at J, with 13 bases between the two ends. Per germline, CDR1 MGHDK and CDR2 SYGVNS. CDR3 size: 15 residues. Complete variable domain (other parts from reference TRBV25-1 and TRBJ2-3): EADIYQTPRYLVIGTGKKITLECSQTMGHDKMYWYQQDPGMELHLIHYSYGVNSTEKGDLSSESTVSRIRTEHFPLTLESARPSHTSQYLCASSTAGAGTDTQYFGPGTRLTVL.

This chain connects TRBV28 to TRBJ2-5; unclear D gene. This CDR3 has 14 amino acids. Germline lookup yields CDR1 MDHEN and CDR2 SYDVKM. Between the trimmed V and J ends, which lost 4 bases and 0 bases, there was a span of 9 bases. CDR3 sequence: CASSSVGNQETQYF. Here the CDR3 DNA reads TGTGCCAGCAGTTCCGTGGGGAACCAAGAGACCCAGTACTTC.

The rearrangement links TRBV19 to TRBJ1-1; 8 bases agree with TRBD1. The germline gives CDR1 LNHDA, CDR2 SQIVND (reference sequence). V lost 3 bases and J lost 1; bases outside the gene matches: 4. The CDR3 is 15 amino acids. CDR3 amino acids: CASSIQGAGNTEAFF. The CDR3 region has the DNA TGTGCCAGTAGTATTCAGGGGGCGGGGAACACTGAAGCTTTCTTT. The variable domain in full, with the rest retrieved from reference TRBV19 and TRBJ1-1, is DGGITQSPKYLFRKEGQNVTLSCEQNLNHDAMYWYRQDPGQGLRLIYYSQIVNDFQKGDIAEGYSVSREKKESFPLTVTSAQKNPTAFYLCASSIQGAGNTEAFFGQGTRLTVV.

The chain employs TRBV6-6 and TRBJ1-2; D perhaps matches TRBD1 (5 bases). The CDR3 runs 14 residues. The germline V gene encodes CDR1 MNHNY and CDR2 SVGAGI (reference sequence). V gave up 2 bases and J gave up 4 bases, with 11 bases separating them. CDR3 nucleotides: TGTGCCAGCAGTTACCTCCCGGGGGGCTATGGCTACACCTTC. Translating gives CASSYLPGGYGYTF.

This sequence joins TRBV27 and TRBJ2-5, with 9 bases identical to TRBD2. Germline CDR1 is MNHEY and CDR2 is SMNVEV (reference sequence). V trimming: 7 bases; J trimming: 5 bases; junction bases outside the gene matches: 5. CDR3 length: 13 residues. Here the CDR3 reads CASTTSGGETQYF. Here the CDR3 DNA reads TGTGCCAGCACCACGAGCGGGGGGGAGACCCAGTACTTC.

The chain carries TRBV9 and TRBJ2-1, with 10 bases matching TRBD1. The CDR3 is 13 amino acids. Trimming at V came to 7 bases and at J to 7 bases, leaving 5 bases not matched to a gene. The germline gives CDR1 SGDLS, CDR2 YYNGEE. For the CDR3, the DNA is TGTGCCAGCGGACAGGGGGTCGGAAATGAGCAGTTCTTC. Amino acid sequence: CASGQGVGNEQFF. The whole variable domain, remainder taken from reference TRBV9 and TRBJ2-1, is DSGVTQTPKHLITATGQRVTLRCSPRSGDLSVYWYQQSLDQGLQFLIQYYNGEERAKGNILERFSAQQFPDLHSELNLSSLELGDSALYFCASGQGVGNEQFFGPGTRLTVL.

This clone was seen only a few times. This chain connects TRBV2 to TRBJ1-2, with D hard to call. Germline loops: CDR1 SNHLY, CDR2 FYNNEI. This CDR3 spans 12 amino acids. The V gene lost 4 bases and the J gene lost 8 bases, with 11 bases spanning the gap. The CDR3, as DNA: TGTGCCAGCAGTGCGGCCCTCGGAGGCTACACCTTC. Its translation is CASSAALGGYTF.

This clone was recorded a few times. This chain joins TRBV24-1 and TRBJ2-3; 9 bases agree with TRBD1. V was clipped by 4 bases and J by 5 bases; unmatched bases: 6. CDR3 length equals 15 residues. Germline-derived CDR1 and CDR2 are KGHDR and SFDVKD. This CDR3 is CATSDLDRGKDTQYF. CDR3 nucleotides: TGTGCCACCAGTGACCTTGACAGGGGGAAAGATACGCAGTATTTT.

This clone was observed once. This chain links TRBV14 with TRBJ2-7; no definite D call. CDR1 and CDR2 from the germline V gene are SGHDN and FVKESK. The CDR3 consists of 14 residues. Trimming cost V 4 bases and J 0 bases, with 10 bases left between them. CDR3 sequence (DNA): TGTGCCAGCAGCCGCTTAGACGGCTCCTACGAGCAGTACTTC. Translation gives CASSRLDGSYEQYF.

J is TRBJ2-1 and V is TRBV3-1 (or the pseudogene TRBV3-2); 14 positions match TRBD2. The V gene's germline CDR1 is LGHDT and CDR2 YNNKEL (reference sequence). The CDR3 is 16 residues long. Trimming cost V 1 base and J 10 bases; bases outside gene matches: 6. The CDR3 coding sequence is TGTGCCAGCAGCCAAGTCCGACTAGCGGGGGGGCCCGAGCAGTTCTTC. Translating it yields CASSQVRLAGGPEQFF.